Shown below are 16 T cell receptor beta chains from a single sample sequenced in a study of tumor and adjacent non-tumor tissue in lung cancer. Three rounds of nested PCR, following a modified ARM-PCR protocol, produced the TCRbeta library. Each CDR3 protein gets one entry after TCRdb re-called the multiplex PCR reads with MiXCR. This repertoire shows almost 75,000 distinct CDR3 sequences, nearly 70% found once; its top ten account for 25% to 35%. No cell sorting was done before RNA was extracted from the tissue. This non-tumor lung sample came from over 3 cm beyond the tumor edge. Sequenced input: distant non-tumor lung tissue. Receptors originate from a woman between 50 and 59 years old with non-small cell lung cancer.

This sequence joins TRBV11-2 and TRBJ2-7, with 11 bases aligning to TRBD2. Looked up from germline, CDR1 is SGHAT and CDR2 is FQNNGV. The CDR3 has 18 amino acids. Trimming at V came to 5 bases and at J to 0 bases, leaving 12 bases not matched to a gene. Here the CDR3 DNA reads TGTGCCAGCAGCCTTAGAATACTAGCGGGAGAGAGCTCCTACGAGCAGTACTTC. Protein: CASSLRILAGESSYEQYF. Using reference TRBV11-2 and TRBJ2-7 for the parts outside the CDR3, the full variable domain is EAGVAQSPRYKIIEKRQSVAFWCNPISGHATLYWYQQILGQGPKLLIQFQNNGVVDDSQLPKDRFSAERLKGVDSTLKIQPAKLEDSAVYLCASSLRILAGESSYEQYFGPGTRLTVT.

As for this clonotype: Being one base from a much bigger clone, this may be a read error. The genes are TRBV5-4 and TRBJ1-2, with D unresolved. The CDR3 is 15 amino acids. Germline lookup yields CDR1 SGHNT and CDR2 YYREEE (reference sequence). V lost 0 bases and J 5 bases, leaving 14 bases between the germline ends. CDR3 nucleotide sequence: TGTGCCAGCAGCTTGGTAGGAAGGGAAAGATATGGCTACACCTTC. Encoded protein: CASSLVGRERYGYTF.

This clonotype was seen a handful of times. The chain employs TRBV28 and TRBJ2-7, with D unresolved. This CDR3 contains 11 residues. Per germline, CDR1 MDHEN and CDR2 SYDVKM. The V gene lost 4 bases and the J gene lost 6 bases, with 7 bases spanning the gap. CDR3 bases: TGTGCCAGCAGTTCCGCGGCCGAGCAGTACTTC. It encodes CASSSAAEQYF. The whole variable domain, remainder taken from reference TRBV28 and TRBJ2-7, is DVKVTQSSRYLVKRTGEKVFLECVQDMDHENMFWYRQDPGLGLRLIYFSYDVKMKEKGDIPEGYSVSREKKERFSLILESASTNQTSMYLCASSSAAEQYFGPGTRLTVT.

This clonotype has a handful of counts. Just one base apart from a much larger clone, this may be a read error. The chain combines TRBV11-2 with TRBJ1-1; D is unresolved. This CDR3 has 14 amino acids. CDR1 and CDR2 from the germline V gene are SGHAT and FQNNGV. CDR3 sequence reads: CVSVLGVGYTEAFF. In DNA form, the CDR3 reads TGTGTCAGCGTTCTGGGCGTGGGGTACACTGAAGCTTTCTTT.

As for this clonotype: This could be a read error, since a much larger clone is one nucleotide away. This chain links TRBV6-6 with TRBJ1-2; no reliable D call. Germline CDR1 and CDR2: MNHNY and SVGAGI (reference sequence). Trimming stripped 6 bases from V and 7 bases from J, with 21 bases between. This CDR3 is built from 15 residues. The CDR3 bases are TGTGCCAGCAGCCCAACGGGCGCCAGCCACACTGGCTACACCTTC. Amino acids: CASSPTGASHTGYTF.

As concerns this clonotype: One end of the junction fails to match germline, which may point to a read error. For the CDR3, the DNA is TGTGCCGGCAGTGACACAGGTGGTAACCAGCCCCGGCATTTT. Encoded protein: CAGSDTGGNQPRHF. The rearrangement joins TRBV12-3 or TRBV12-4 to TRBJ1-5; TRBD1 is a possible D gene (5 bases). This CDR3 has 14 residues.

A word on this clonotype: This may be a read error: a much more frequent sequence differs by one nucleotide. This sequence joins TRBV5-5 and TRBJ2-7; 9 bases align to TRBD1. Per germline, CDR1 SGHKS and CDR2 YYEKEE (reference sequence). With V trimmed by 2 bases and J by 3 bases, 6 bases remained unmatched. The CDR3 totals 15 residues. The CDR3 spells CASSLSGTGIYEQYF. DNA for the CDR3: TGTGCCAGCAGCTTAAGCGGGACAGGGATCTACGAGCAGTACTTC.

Points on this clonotype: The conserved phenylalanine or tryptophan normally closing the CDR3 is absent here, so this likely arose from a read error. The V and J genes are TRBV7-6 and TRBJ2-6; maybe TRBD1 (7 bases). CDR1 is SGHVS, CDR2 FNYEAQ, per germline. Trimming pared 1 base from V and 2 bases from J, leaving 15 bases between. The CDR3 has 18 residues. CDR3 sequence reads: CASSLEVEGAAGANVLTL. CDR3 DNA: TGTGCCAGCAGCTTAGAAGTGGAGGGGGCGGCTGGGGCCAACGTCCTGACTTTG.

This clonotype has ten or more counts. J is TRBJ2-7 and V is TRBV10-3; D is unclear. The CDR3 sequence is 13 residues long. The V gene lost 4 bases and the J gene lost 6 bases, with 13 bases spanning the gap. Looked up from germline, CDR1 is ENHRY and CDR2 is SYGVKD. The CDR3 region has the DNA TGTGCCATCAGTGGGGTAGCCAGCCCCGAGCAGTACTTC. It yields the protein CAISGVASPEQYF.

The chain is built from TRBV11-2 and TRBJ1-1; D ambiguous. Between the trimmed V and J ends, which lost 7 bases and 4 bases, there was a span of 10 bases. This CDR3 has 12 amino acids. CDR1 is SGHAT and CDR2 is FQNNGV in the germline V gene. The CDR3 sequence: CASNSQFTEAFF. CDR3 DNA sequence: TGTGCCAGCAACTCACAGTTCACTGAAGCTTTCTTT.

This clonotype was counted only a few times. V usage is TRBV5-6 and J usage is TRBJ2-7; D not resolved. The germline gives CDR1 SGHDT, CDR2 YYEEEE. Deletions cut 0 bases from V and 4 bases from J, with 14 bases between. This CDR3 is built from 15 residues. CDR3 sequence (DNA): TGTGCCAGCAGCTTGGGGCAGTTACGCATATACGAGCAGTACTTC. This encodes CASSLGQLRIYEQYF.

The gene calls are TRBV20-1 and TRBJ1-2; weak D call: TRBD1 (6 bases). CDR1 and CDR2 from the germline V gene are DFQATT and SNEGSKA (reference sequence). The germline V and J ends were trimmed by 7 bases and 10 bases, with 19 bases remaining between them. This CDR3 region has 12 residues. The CDR3 region is CSGSVGGEAYTF. CDR3 DNA: TGCAGTGGCAGTGTGGGGGGCGAGGCCTACACCTTC.

A few counts support this clonotype. This clone may be a read error of a much larger clone one base away. The chain has TRBV29-1 and TRBJ2-5; possibly TRBD2 for D (6 bases). The CDR3 is 14 amino acids. Trimming stripped 6 bases from V and 7 bases from J, with 21 bases between. CDR1 SQVTM and CDR2 ANQGSEA come from the germline V gene. The CDR3 spells CSVLRRALFGTQYF. Written as DNA, the CDR3 is TGCAGCGTCCTTAGGAGGGCCCTCTTTGGGACCCAGTACTTC. The full variable domain, completed using reference TRBV29-1 and TRBJ2-5, is SAVISQKPSRDICQRGTSLTIQCQVDSQVTMMFWYRQQPGQSLTLIATANQGSEATYESGFVIDKFPISRPNLTFSTLTVSNMSPEDSSIYLCSVLRRALFGTQYFGPGTRLLVL.

On this clonotype: The CDR3 ends on some other residue instead of the conserved phenylalanine or tryptophan, so this is likely a read error. CDR3 region: CASSYGGAQNSPLHC. DNA of the CDR3: TGTGCCAGCTCCTATGGGGGGGCGCAGAATTCACCCCTCCACTGT. V and J are TRBV12-3 or TRBV12-4 and TRBJ1-6, with D perhaps matching TRBD1 (6 bases). Trimming left V 8 bases short and J 7 bases short, with 18 bases between. The CDR3 consists of 15 residues.

Regarding this clonotype: Since the CDR3 does not end with the conserved phenylalanine or tryptophan, this likely comes from a read error. The chain carries TRBV12-3 or TRBV12-4 and TRBJ1-1; D gene ambiguous. The CDR3 totals 15 residues. The CDR3 nucleotides are TGTGCCAACAGTTTGGATTGGGGTAACAACACTGAAGCTTTCTAT. It encodes CANSLDWGNNTEAFY.

This clonotype was detected only a few times. This sequence may be a read error, since a much larger clone differs from it by one base. The chain is built from TRBV20-1 and TRBJ2-1; maybe TRBD2 (6 bases). V dropped 6 bases and J dropped 8 bases, with 20 bases sitting between them. In germline, CDR1 is DFQATT, CDR2 SNEGSKA (reference sequence). The length of the CDR3 is 14 residues. CDR3 residues: CSAEVLTGDDEQFF. The CDR3 DNA is TGCAGTGCCGAAGTACTAACGGGAGACGATGAGCAGTTCTTC.